This TCR beta chain was recovered during a study of preoperative IRX-2 immunotherapy in early breast cancer. The V and J ends lost 4 bases and 6 bases, in that order; junction bases with no gene match: 24. This CDR3 region has 21 residues. Treatment of the sample: preoperative locoregional IRX-2 cytokine immunotherapy. Patients received preoperative, locoregional IRX-2 cytokine immunotherapy in a phase Ib study. This table comes from immunoSEQ multiplex PCR, and its TCRdb copy is limited to in-frame clones, with some not included. The data show under 40,000 clones, under 90% seen once. The sequences come from tumor tissue, collected after IRX-2 immunotherapy. The chain joins TRBV23-1 to TRBJ2-1; 10 bases agree with TRBD2. TRBV23-1 counts as an open reading frame of uncertain function. This sequence was found in a human donor with breast cancer. CDR3 residues: CASSPPRVAGGLRPIGNEQFF. The CDR3 DNA reads TGCGCCAGCAGTCCCCCCCGGGTAGCGGGAGGACTACGGCCTATAGGCAATGAGCAGTTCTTC.